The TCR beta chain under discussion was sequenced for a study of shared clonotypes between healthy human individuals. Turning to the study itself: Each donor's CD4 naive and CD4 memory cells filled three plates apiece, CD8 naive two, and CD8 memory one.

CD8 cells regarded as naive lacked CD45RO, were positively chosen for CCR7, and omitted terminally differentiated effector memory CD45RA+ cells. Every donor was a Caucasian adult from Nashville, Tennessee. The assay was immunoSEQ multiplex PCR, and TCRdb's table has in-frame clones only and misses some. The sample includes 560,000 or so clones, about 95% of them seen just once. The sequencing input was naive CD8+ T cells sorted from blood. The receptor was derived from a woman in her 30s in good health.

The CDR3 reads CASSLSGSLAKNIQYF. The CDR3 DNA reads as TGCGCCAGTTCCCTTAGCGGGAGTTTAGCCAAAAACATTCAGTACTTC. This rearrangement joins TRBV10-2 to TRBJ2-4; the match to TRBD2 covers 9 bases. There are 16 residues in the CDR3. Unmatched junction bases numbered 9, after V lost 9 bases and J lost 0 bases. The germline gives CDR1 WSHSY, CDR2 SAAADI.